This T cell receptor (beta chain) stems from a study of Graves' ophthalmopathy and Graves' hyperthyroidism. RNA transcripts yielded amplified TCR beta CDR3 regions. HTBI primers primed a first-round RT-PCR, and a second-round multiplex PCR followed. TCRdb reprocessed the multiplex PCR reads via MiXCR and lists one record per CDR3 protein. Among about 420,000 distinct CDR3 sequences listed, around a fifth were seen once. This CDR3 is 15 amino acids long. Unmatched junction bases numbered 4, after V lost 2 bases and J lost 10 bases. Per the germline V gene, CDR1 is MNHEY and CDR2 is SMNVEV (reference sequence).

The chain recombines TRBV27 with TRBJ1-6; TRBD1 matches 11 bases. The TCR originated in a woman aged 18-29 years with stable Graves' hyperthyroidism. Material: peripheral blood. The CDR3 spells CASSLGQGADSPLHF. The CDR3 nucleotides are TGTGCCAGCAGTTTAGGACAGGGGGCAGACTCACCCCTCCACTTT.